This record concerns one TCR beta chain sequence. CDR3 length equals 14 residues. V gave up 6 bases and J gave up 1 base, with 11 bases separating them. Germline-derived CDR1 and CDR2 are SNHLY and FYNNEI. This sample is drawn from a study of blood T cell repertoires in COVID-19. Study information: The analysed material was cDNA or gDNA that came from T cells, B-cell-depleted T cells, or PBMCs.

Generated by immunoSEQ multiplex PCR, the TCRdb table keeps only in-frame clones and is missing some. Here the sample spans roughly 28,000 clones, about 91% being singletons. The sample consisted of peripheral blood. This clonotype was sampled from a human donor with acute or convalescent COVID-19. The donor label of this sample is uncertain. The chain carries TRBV2 and TRBJ2-3; tentatively, D is TRBD2 (5 bases). The CDR3 nucleotides are TGTGCCAGCAGGAAGAGGGCAGGCACAGATACGCAGTATTTT. It specifies CASRKRAGTDTQYF.